Listed here is a single T cell receptor (beta chain). What antigen it recognizes has not been identified. It has no much larger one-base neighbor in the sample; base qualities were not kept. The protocol used for the library was the immunoSEQ multiplex PCR assay. To provide template for TCR sequencing, every sample had RNA extracted and reverse transcribed into cDNA. SuperScript III was used to make first-strand cDNA, primed with a 2:1 mix of oligo-dT and random hexamers. A synthetic immune receptor repertoire was used to gauge amplification bias, and whatever bias remained was removed computationally. On the authors' methods: After raw reads were preprocessed to remove errors, the CDR3 was defined following IMGT conventions as running from the conserved cysteine to phenylalanine. To get clonality, Shannon entropy was normalized by log2 of the number of productive unique TCRs and the result was subtracted from 1. Whether scalp clones were CD4 or CD8 was inferred by matching scalp TCRbeta sequences against CD4 and CD8 repertoires sorted from blood. In TCRdb, the immuneACCESS table is reduced to in-frame sequences with V and J assigned. These tables do not hold every clone; where another copy was compared, an unresolved V gene accounts for under half, and the others remain unexplained. Clone size and the V and J calls come from that table; the DNA yielded D and trimming. Recorded for this sample are around 140,000 clones; roughly 86% of them occurred a single time. The leading ten clones occupy 13% of the sample.

This specimen comes from a study of CD8+ T cells in alopecia areata (dated by TCRdb to the late 2010s). Broadly, across the study: Treated patients were enrolled in an open-label pilot trial of oral tofacitinib, 5 to 10 mg twice daily, for moderate-to-severe alopecia areata. Tofacitinib was given for 6 to 18 months, followed by 6 months of follow-up off drug to assess delayed response and recurrence. For the treated patients, the SALT score, which quantifies what percentage of scalp surface area is affected, served as the measure of disease severity. In both human patients and the C3H/HeJ mouse model, the study applied high-throughput TCRbeta sequencing to look at T cell clonal expansion in alopecia areata. Human TCRbeta sequencing covered scalp tissue and sorted CD4+ and CD8+ peripheral blood T cells from patchy and totalis/universalis alopecia areata patients and healthy controls. Biopsies were taken from tofacitinib-treated patients at baseline and at 4 and 24 weeks of treatment, and a later scalp biopsy was taken in several of the tofacitinib-treated patients. Scalp clonality was compared across normal scalp (n=4), patchy alopecia areata scalp (n=8), and alopecia totalis/universalis scalp (n=8). RNA was extracted with the PAXgene miRNA kit for fixed scalp, the miRNeasy kit for PBMCs, and the RNeasy kit for mouse skin. Amplification of TCRbeta CDR3 regions was done by immunoSEQ multiplex PCR using 35 Vbeta forward primers and 13 Jbeta reverse primers. Here is what the overall study found, with its caveats: Unlike mouse skin, where gammadelta T cells dominate, normal human skin contains resident alphabeta T cells that get sequenced too, which complicates analysis of the scalp TCR repertoire. During tofacitinib treatment, many expanded lesional clones stuck around in both scalp and blood, and this persistence may partly explain why relapse happens after treatment is stopped. Scalp clonality and the number of expanded CD8+ clones among the top 100 scalp clones were significantly decreased by tofacitinib. The treated cohort was small, with a single nonresponder, so links between baseline CD8+ expansion and response need larger studies. Shared TCR sequences between patients were less evident than in mice, which may be partly attributable to HLA diversity in the patient population. Compared with normal scalp, lesional scalp had higher clonality and more expanded CD8+ clones, particularly in alopecia totalis/universalis, a pattern that suggests antigenic drive.

The CDR3 starts with the cysteine, ends with the phenylalanine, and has 18 residues. Here the CDR3 DNA is all that survives: 54 bases in frame from base 1. From V the trimming removes 5 bases and from J it removes 1 base, while the gene matches leave 13 bases of the junction unaccounted for. The germline V gene sets CDR1 to SGHVS and CDR2 to FQNEAQ. The time point tag for this specimen amounts to: around 4 weeks on oral tofacitinib. Taken with the paper, the label for treatment or condition translates to: oral pan-JAK inhibitor, 5-10 mg twice daily. Lesional scalp punch biopsies and peripheral blood were obtained from alopecia areata patients. PBMCs were isolated by density centrifugation and stained for CD3, CD4 and CD8, and CD4+ and CD8+ T cells were sorted on a FACSAria.

The receptor was isolated from a human donor with alopecia areata. The starting material was CD8+ T cells sorted from blood, obtained at week 4, from a patient treated with tofacitinib. The rearranged chain carries TRBV7-8 and TRBJ2-5; TRBD2 fits 10 bases in the junction. The CDR3 region: CASSPKRGLAEGQETQYF. The DNA sequence is as follows: TGTGCCAGCAGCCCCAAGCGCGGACTAGCGGAGGGCCAAGAGACCCAGTACTTC.